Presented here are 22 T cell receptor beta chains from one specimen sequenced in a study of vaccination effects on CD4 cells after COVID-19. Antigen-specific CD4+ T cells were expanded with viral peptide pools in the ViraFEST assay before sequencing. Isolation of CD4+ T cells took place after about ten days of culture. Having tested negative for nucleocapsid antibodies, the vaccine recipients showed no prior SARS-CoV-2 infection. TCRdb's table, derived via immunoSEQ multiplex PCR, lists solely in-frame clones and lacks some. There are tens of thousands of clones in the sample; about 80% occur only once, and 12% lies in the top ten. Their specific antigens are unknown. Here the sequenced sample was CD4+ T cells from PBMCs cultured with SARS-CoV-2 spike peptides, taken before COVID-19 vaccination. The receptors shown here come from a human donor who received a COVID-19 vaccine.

The CDR3 sequence is CASSAATNTGELFF. In nucleotides, the CDR3 is TGCGCCAGCAGTGCGGCCACCAACACCGGGGAGCTGTTTTTT. This chain links TRBV10-1 with TRBJ2-2; D remains ambiguous. CDR1 and CDR2 (germline): WNHNN, SYGVQD (reference sequence). The CDR3 contains 14 residues. V was clipped by 4 bases and J by 2 bases, with 8 bases between them.

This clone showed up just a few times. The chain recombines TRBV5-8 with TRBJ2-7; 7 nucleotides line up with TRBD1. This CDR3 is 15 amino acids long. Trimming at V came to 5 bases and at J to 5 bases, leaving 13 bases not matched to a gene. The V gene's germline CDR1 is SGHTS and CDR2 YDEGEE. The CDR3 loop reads CASRMDRMQTDEQYV. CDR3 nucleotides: TGTGCCAGCAGAATGGACAGGATGCAAACAGACGAGCAGTACGTC.

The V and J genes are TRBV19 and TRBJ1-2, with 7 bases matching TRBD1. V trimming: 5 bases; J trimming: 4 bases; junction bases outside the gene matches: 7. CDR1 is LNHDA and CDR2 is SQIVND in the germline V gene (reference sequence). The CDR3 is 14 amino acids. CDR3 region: CASSAGGAGYGYTF. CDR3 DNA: TGTGCCAGTAGTGCAGGGGGTGCCGGCTATGGCTACACCTTC.

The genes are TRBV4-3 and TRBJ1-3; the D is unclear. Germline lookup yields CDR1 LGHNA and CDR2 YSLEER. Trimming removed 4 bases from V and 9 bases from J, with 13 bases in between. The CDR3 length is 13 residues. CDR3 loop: CASSRAPDPTIYF. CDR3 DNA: TGCGCCAGCAGCCGGGCCCCGGACCCCACCATATATTTT.

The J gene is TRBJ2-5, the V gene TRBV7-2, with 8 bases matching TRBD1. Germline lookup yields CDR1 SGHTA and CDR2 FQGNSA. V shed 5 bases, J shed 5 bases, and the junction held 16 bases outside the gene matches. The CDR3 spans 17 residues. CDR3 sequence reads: CASSLRVSDRARETQYF. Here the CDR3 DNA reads TGTGCCAGCAGCCTTAGAGTCTCGGACAGGGCACGGGAGACCCAGTACTTC.

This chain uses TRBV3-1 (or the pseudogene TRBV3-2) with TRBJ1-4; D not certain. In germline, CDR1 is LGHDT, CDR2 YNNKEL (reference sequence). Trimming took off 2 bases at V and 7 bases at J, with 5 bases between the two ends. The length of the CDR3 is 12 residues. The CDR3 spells CASSQTGEKLFF. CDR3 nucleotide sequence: TGTGCCAGCAGCCAAACGGGTGAAAAACTGTTTTTT.

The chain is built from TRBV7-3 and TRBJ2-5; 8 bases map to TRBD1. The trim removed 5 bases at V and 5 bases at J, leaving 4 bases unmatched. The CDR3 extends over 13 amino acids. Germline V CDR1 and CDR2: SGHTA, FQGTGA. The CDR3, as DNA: TGTGCCAGCAGCCCAGGGGGCGTGGAGACCCAGTACTTC. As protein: CASSPGGVETQYF.

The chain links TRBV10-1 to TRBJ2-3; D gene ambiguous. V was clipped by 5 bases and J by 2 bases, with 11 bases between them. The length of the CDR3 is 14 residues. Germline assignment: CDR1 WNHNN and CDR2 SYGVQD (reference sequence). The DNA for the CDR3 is TGCGCCAGCAGTTCTCGCGGCGACACAGATACGCAGTATTTT. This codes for CASSSRGDTDTQYF.

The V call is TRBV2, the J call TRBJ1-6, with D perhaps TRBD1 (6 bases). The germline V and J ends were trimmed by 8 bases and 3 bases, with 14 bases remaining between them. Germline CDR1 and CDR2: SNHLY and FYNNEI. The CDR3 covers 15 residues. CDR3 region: CASGRDTVYNSPLHF. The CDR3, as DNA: TGTGCCAGCGGAAGGGACACGGTCTATAATTCACCCCTCCACTTT.

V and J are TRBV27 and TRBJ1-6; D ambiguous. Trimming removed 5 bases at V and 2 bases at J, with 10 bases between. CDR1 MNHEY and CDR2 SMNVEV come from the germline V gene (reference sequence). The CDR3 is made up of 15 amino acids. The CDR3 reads CASSQKQAYNSPLHF. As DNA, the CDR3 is TGTGCCAGCAGTCAGAAACAAGCCTATAATTCACCCCTCCACTTT.

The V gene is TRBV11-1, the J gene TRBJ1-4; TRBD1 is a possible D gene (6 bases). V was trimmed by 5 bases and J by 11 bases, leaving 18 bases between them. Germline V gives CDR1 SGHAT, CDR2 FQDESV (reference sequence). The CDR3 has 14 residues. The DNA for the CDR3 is TGTGCCAGCAGCCGAGCCACTACAGGGCCCAAACTGTTTTTT. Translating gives CASSRATTGPKLFF. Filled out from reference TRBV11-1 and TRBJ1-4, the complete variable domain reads EAEVAQSPRYKITEKSQAVAFWCDPISGHATLYWYRQILGQGPELLVQFQDESVVDDSQLPKDRFSAERLKGVDSTLKIQPAELGDSAMYLCASSRATTGPKLFFGSGTQLSVL.

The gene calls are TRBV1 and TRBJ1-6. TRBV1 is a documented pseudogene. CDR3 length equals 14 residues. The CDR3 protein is CTSNGKKGLLALHF. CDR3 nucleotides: TGCACCAGCAATGGCAAGAAGGGTCTTCTGGCCCTCCACTTT.

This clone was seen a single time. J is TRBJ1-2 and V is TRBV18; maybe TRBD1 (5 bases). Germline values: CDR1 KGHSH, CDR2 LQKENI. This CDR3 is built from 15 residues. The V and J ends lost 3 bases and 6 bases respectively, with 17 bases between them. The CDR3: CASSPVDISRNGYTF. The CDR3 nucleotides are TGTGCCAGCTCACCGGTGGACATTTCTAGGAATGGCTACACCTTC.

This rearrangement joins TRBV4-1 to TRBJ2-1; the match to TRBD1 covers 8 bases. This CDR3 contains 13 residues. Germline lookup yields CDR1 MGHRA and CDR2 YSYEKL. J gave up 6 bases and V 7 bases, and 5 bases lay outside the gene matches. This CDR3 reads CASTPRGLNEQFF. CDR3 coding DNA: TGCGCCAGCACCCCCAGGGGGCTCAATGAGCAGTTCTTC.

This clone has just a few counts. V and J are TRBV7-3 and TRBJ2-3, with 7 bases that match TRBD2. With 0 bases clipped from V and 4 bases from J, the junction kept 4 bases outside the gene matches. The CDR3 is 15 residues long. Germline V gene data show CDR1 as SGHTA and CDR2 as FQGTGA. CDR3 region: CASSLTGGIADTQYF. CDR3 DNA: TGTGCCAGCAGCTTAACCGGGGGGATAGCAGATACGCAGTATTTT.

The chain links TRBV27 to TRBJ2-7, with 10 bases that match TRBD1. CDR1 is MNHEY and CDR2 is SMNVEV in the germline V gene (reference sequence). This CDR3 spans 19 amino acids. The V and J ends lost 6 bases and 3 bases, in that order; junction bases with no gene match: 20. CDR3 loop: CASSSDRGRVSSPLYEQYV. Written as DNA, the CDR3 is TGTGCCAGCAGCTCCGACAGGGGGCGAGTCAGTTCACCACTCTACGAGCAGTACGTC.

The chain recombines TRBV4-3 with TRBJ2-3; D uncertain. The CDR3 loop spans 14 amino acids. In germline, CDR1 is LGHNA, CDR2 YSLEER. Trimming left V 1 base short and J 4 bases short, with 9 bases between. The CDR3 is CASSQGLGPDTQYF. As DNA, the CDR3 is TGCGCCAGCAGCCAAGGTCTAGGACCAGATACGCAGTATTTT.

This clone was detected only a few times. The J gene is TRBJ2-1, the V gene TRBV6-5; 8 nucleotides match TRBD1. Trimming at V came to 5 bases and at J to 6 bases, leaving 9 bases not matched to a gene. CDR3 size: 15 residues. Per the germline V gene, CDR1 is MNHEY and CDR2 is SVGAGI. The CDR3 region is CASSPRTGSINEQFF. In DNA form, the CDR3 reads TGTGCCAGCAGTCCCCGGACAGGGTCTATCAATGAGCAGTTCTTC.

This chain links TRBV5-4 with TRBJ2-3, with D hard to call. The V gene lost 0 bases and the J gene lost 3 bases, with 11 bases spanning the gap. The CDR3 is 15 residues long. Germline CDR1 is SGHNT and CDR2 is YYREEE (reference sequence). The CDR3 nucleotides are TGTGCCAGCAGCTTGGGGTTGGATTTAACAGATACGCAGTATTTT. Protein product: CASSLGLDLTDTQYF.

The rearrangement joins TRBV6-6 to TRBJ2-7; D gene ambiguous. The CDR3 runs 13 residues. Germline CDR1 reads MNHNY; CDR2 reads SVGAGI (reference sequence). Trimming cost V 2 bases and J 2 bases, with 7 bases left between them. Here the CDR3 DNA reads TGTGCCAGCAGTTACAGGCCCACCTACGAGCAGTACGTC. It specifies CASSYRPTYEQYV.

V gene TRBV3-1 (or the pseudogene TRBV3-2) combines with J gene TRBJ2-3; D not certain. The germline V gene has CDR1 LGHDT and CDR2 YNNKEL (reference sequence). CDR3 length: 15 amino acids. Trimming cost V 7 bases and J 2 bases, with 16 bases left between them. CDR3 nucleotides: TGTGCCAGCACCAACTTGGGAAGGGCCACAGATACGCAGTATTTT. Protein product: CASTNLGRATDTQYF.

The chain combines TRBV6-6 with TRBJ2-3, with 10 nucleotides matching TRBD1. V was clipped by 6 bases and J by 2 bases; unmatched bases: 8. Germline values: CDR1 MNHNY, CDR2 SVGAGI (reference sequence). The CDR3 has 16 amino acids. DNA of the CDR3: TGTGCCAGCAGACGACAGGGGGCGCGGGACACAGATACGCAGTATTTT. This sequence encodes CASRRQGARDTDTQYF.